The present T cell receptor beta chain was sequenced within a study of T-cell reconstitution after alpha-beta-depleted transplantation in children. Study-wide results and caveats: Several hundred expanded graft clones reportedly were the source of alpha-beta T cells about two months after transplant.

The germline gives CDR1 LNHNV, CDR2 YYDKDF (reference sequence). The CDR3 is 13 amino acids. The ends were cut back, 0 bases at V and 5 bases at J, with 7 bases in the middle. TCRbeta library preparation incorporated unique molecular identifiers. One entry per CDR3 protein results from TCRdb running MiXCR on the PCR reads. Of about a million distinct CDR3 sequences in the sample, about 29% were seen once. In this sample, this clonotype turned up a few times. Its antigen is unknown. This chain uses TRBV15 with TRBJ1-2; D gene unclear. The sequencing here drew on PBMCs, mostly from graft donor cells, taken 360 days after TCRalphabeta/CD19-depleted stem cell transplant. The receptor was derived from a boy under two years old who had a stem cell transplant for SCID, so the T cells may come from the graft donor. CDR3 sequence: CATSREVRYGYTF. The CDR3 DNA reads TGTGCCACCAGCAGAGAGGTCCGGTATGGCTACACCTTC.